This is a list of T cell receptor beta chains from one sample in a study of beta chain features in type 1 diabetes. Here immunoSEQ multiplex PCR was the method, and the copy in TCRdb shows in-frame clones only, minus some. The repertoire holds about 170,000 clones, with approximately 7.8% as singletons. The sequencing sample was made of central memory CD4+ T cells from blood. These receptors were taken from a woman aged 40 to 49 with type 1 diabetes. Each CDR3 is given with its conserved first and last residue. Each record gives: CDR3 DNA, CDR3 protein, V gene, D gene, clone size, J gene. The D gene is left open where the match is weak. Part of the rows lack a size; the others show once, few, many or a class for expanded clones.

CDR3nt: TGTGCCAGCAGCCCACAGGGGACTAGCGGTTTAAATGAGCAGTTCTTC
CDR3aa: CASSPQGTSGLNEQFF
v_gene: TRBV9
d_gene: TRBD2
abundance: few
j_gene: TRBJ2-1

CDR3nt: TGTGCCAGTACGGTACGGGACAGTGGTCAGCCCCAGCATTTT
CDR3aa: CASTVRDSGQPQHF
v_gene: TRBV19
d_gene: TRBD1
abundance: -
j_gene: TRBJ1-5

CDR3nt: TGTGCCAGCAGTTCCCCCGCTATCGTACAGGGGAATGCCGGGGAGCTGTTTTTT
CDR3aa: CASSSPAIVQGNAGELFF
v_gene: TRBV28
d_gene: TRBD1
abundance: few
j_gene: TRBJ2-2

CDR3nt: TGTGCCAGCAGCTTGGAGGGGCGGGGCGAGCAGTACTTC
CDR3aa: CASSLEGRGEQYF
v_gene: TRBV7-9
d_gene: -
abundance: few
j_gene: TRBJ2-7

CDR3nt: TGCAGCGTTGAAGTGGGTCGGGCTAATGAAAAACTGTTTTTT
CDR3aa: CSVEVGRANEKLFF
v_gene: TRBV29-1
d_gene: -
abundance: many
j_gene: TRBJ1-4

CDR3nt: TGTGCCAGCGGGGAAGGACAGGGAAGGGCCTACGAGCAGTACTTC
CDR3aa: CASGEGQGRAYEQYF
v_gene: TRBV6-5
d_gene: TRBD1
abundance: -
j_gene: TRBJ2-7

CDR3nt: TGTGCCAGCAGCTTGGTTGGGACTAGCGGGATCTCCTACAATGAGCAGTTCTTC
CDR3aa: CASSLVGTSGISYNEQFF
v_gene: TRBV5-4
d_gene: TRBD2
abundance: few
j_gene: TRBJ2-1

CDR3nt: TGTGCCAGCAGCCATTCCAGGGGGAATGAGCAGTTCTTC
CDR3aa: CASSHSRGNEQFF
v_gene: TRBV14
d_gene: TRBD1
abundance: -
j_gene: TRBJ2-1

CDR3nt: TGTGCCACCAGCAGAGATTTTCTCAATGAGCAGTTCTTC
CDR3aa: CATSRDFLNEQFF
v_gene: TRBV15
d_gene: -
abundance: -
j_gene: TRBJ2-1

CDR3nt: TGCAGCGTTAACACCGCCGGGACTAGCGCACCCAATGAGCAGTTCTTC
CDR3aa: CSVNTAGTSAPNEQFF
v_gene: TRBV29-1
d_gene: TRBD2
abundance: few
j_gene: TRBJ2-1

CDR3nt: TGTGCCAGCTCATCCGGGTCGGTAGCTAGCACAGATACGCAGTATTTT
CDR3aa: CASSSGSVASTDTQYF
v_gene: TRBV18
d_gene: -
abundance: few
j_gene: TRBJ2-3

CDR3nt: TGTGCCAGCAGCTTAACTAGCGGATTCTACAATGAGCAGTTCTTC
CDR3aa: CASSLTSGFYNEQFF
v_gene: TRBV13
d_gene: TRBD2
abundance: few
j_gene: TRBJ2-1

CDR3nt: TGTGCCAGCATAGAGGGCAGGGGGCCTCGGGGCACTGAAGCTTTCTTT
CDR3aa: CASIEGRGPRGTEAFF
v_gene: TRBV28
d_gene: TRBD1
abundance: few
j_gene: TRBJ1-1

CDR3nt: TGCGCCAGCAGCTCGGGACAGGGGAATGAGCAGTTCTTC
CDR3aa: CASSSGQGNEQFF
v_gene: TRBV5-1
d_gene: TRBD1
abundance: -
j_gene: TRBJ2-1

CDR3nt: TGTGCCGCCTTACTCCAAGGGACAGCAGATACGCAGTATTTT
CDR3aa: CAALLQGTADTQYF
v_gene: TRBV2
d_gene: TRBD1
abundance: few
j_gene: TRBJ2-3

CDR3nt: TGTGCCTGGAGTCGGCAGGGGGCCTACGAGCAGTACTTC
CDR3aa: CAWSRQGAYEQYF
v_gene: TRBV30
d_gene: TRBD1
abundance: few
j_gene: TRBJ2-7

CDR3nt: TGTGCCATCAACCGGGGGGGGAACAATGAGCAGTTCTTC
CDR3aa: CAINRGGNNEQFF
v_gene: TRBV10-3
d_gene: TRBD2
abundance: -
j_gene: TRBJ2-1

CDR3nt: TGTGCCAGCGCCGCGGGTGGACAGGGCTACAATGAGCAGTTCTTC
CDR3aa: CASAAGGQGYNEQFF
v_gene: TRBV7-2
d_gene: TRBD1
abundance: many
j_gene: TRBJ2-1

CDR3nt: TGCGCCAGCAGCTCGCAGGGTCCAGATACGCAGTATTTT
CDR3aa: CASSSQGPDTQYF
v_gene: TRBV5-1
d_gene: -
abundance: -
j_gene: TRBJ2-3

CDR3nt: TGCGCCAGCAGCTTGAGGACAGAGTCCTACAATGAGCAGTTCTTC
CDR3aa: CASSLRTESYNEQFF
v_gene: TRBV5-1
d_gene: -
abundance: -
j_gene: TRBJ2-1

CDR3nt: TGCGCCAGCAGCCCGCAGGACAGGGGCGACTATGGCTACACCTTC
CDR3aa: CASSPQDRGDYGYTF
v_gene: TRBV4-3
d_gene: TRBD1
abundance: few
j_gene: TRBJ1-2

CDR3nt: TGCGCCAGCAGCCAAGCAAGGGGTAGAAATTCACCCCTCCACTTT
CDR3aa: CASSQARGRNSPLHF
v_gene: TRBV4-3
d_gene: -
abundance: many
j_gene: TRBJ1-6

CDR3nt: TGCGCCAGCAGTGGGGGCGAAGTAAATGGCTACACCTTC
CDR3aa: CASSGGEVNGYTF
v_gene: TRBV5-1
d_gene: -
abundance: few
j_gene: TRBJ1-2

CDR3nt: TGTGCCAGCTCACCACGCCAGGGAGGCTACAATGAGCAGTTCTTC
CDR3aa: CASSPRQGGYNEQFF
v_gene: TRBV18
d_gene: -
abundance: -
j_gene: TRBJ2-1